This T cell receptor beta chain stems from a study of blood T cell repertoires in COVID-19. This clone appeared once. Data came from immunoSEQ multiplex PCR; TCRdb stores just in-frame clones and leaves some out. The sample records 100,000 or so clones, roughly nine tenths being singletons. Germline CDR1 reads SGHTA; CDR2 reads FQGNSA. Trimming left V 3 bases short and J 5 bases short, with 13 bases between. The CDR3 is 14 residues long. V usage is TRBV7-2 and J usage is TRBJ1-1, with TRBD1 as a possible D gene (5 bases). The sample was peripheral blood. The sequence came from a man aged 50 to 60 with acute or convalescent COVID-19. The CDR3 reads CASSFQGGVTEAFF. CDR3 DNA: TGTGCCAGCAGCTTTCAGGGCGGTGTGACTGAAGCTTTCTTT.